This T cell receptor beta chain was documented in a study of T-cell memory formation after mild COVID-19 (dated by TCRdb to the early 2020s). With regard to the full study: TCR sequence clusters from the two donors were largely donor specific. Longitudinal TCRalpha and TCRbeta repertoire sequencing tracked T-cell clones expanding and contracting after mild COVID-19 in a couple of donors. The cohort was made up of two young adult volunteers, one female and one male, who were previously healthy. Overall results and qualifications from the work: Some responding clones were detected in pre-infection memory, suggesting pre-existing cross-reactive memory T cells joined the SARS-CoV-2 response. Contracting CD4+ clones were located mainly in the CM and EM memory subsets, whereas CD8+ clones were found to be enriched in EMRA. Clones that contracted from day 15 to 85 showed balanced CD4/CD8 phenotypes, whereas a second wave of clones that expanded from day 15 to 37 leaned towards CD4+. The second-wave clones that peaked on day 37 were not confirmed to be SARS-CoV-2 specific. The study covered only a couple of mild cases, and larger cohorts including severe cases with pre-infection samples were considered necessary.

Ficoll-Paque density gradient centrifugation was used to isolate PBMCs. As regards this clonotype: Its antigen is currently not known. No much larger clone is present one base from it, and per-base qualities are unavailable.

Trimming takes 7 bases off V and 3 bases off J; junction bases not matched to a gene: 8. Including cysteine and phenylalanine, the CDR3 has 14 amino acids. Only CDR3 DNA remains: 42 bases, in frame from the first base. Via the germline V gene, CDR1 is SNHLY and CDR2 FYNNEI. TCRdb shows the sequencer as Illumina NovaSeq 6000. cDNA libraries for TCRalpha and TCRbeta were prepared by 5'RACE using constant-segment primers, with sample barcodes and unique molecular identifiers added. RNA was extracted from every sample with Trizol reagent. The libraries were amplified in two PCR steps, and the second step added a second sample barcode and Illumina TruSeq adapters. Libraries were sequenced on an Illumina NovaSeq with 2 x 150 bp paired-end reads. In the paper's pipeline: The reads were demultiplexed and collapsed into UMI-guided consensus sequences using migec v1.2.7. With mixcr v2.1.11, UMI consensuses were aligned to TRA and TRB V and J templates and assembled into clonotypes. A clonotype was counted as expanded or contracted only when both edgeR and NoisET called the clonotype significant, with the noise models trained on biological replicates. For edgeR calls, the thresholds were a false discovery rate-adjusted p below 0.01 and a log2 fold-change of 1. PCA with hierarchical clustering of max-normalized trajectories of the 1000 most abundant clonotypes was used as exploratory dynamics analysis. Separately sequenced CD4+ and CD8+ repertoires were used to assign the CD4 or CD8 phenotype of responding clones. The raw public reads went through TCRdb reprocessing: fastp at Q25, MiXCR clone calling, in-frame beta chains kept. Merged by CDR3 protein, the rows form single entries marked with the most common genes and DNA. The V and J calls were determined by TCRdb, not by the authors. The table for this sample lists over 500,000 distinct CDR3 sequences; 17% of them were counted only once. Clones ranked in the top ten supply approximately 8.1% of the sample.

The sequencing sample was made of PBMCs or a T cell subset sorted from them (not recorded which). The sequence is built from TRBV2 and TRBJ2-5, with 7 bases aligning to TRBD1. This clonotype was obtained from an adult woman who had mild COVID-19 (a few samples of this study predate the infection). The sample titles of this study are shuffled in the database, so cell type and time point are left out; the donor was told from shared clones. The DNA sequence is TGTGCCAGCACCCCGAGGACAGGAAAAGAGACCCAGTACTTC. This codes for CASTPRTGKETQYF.